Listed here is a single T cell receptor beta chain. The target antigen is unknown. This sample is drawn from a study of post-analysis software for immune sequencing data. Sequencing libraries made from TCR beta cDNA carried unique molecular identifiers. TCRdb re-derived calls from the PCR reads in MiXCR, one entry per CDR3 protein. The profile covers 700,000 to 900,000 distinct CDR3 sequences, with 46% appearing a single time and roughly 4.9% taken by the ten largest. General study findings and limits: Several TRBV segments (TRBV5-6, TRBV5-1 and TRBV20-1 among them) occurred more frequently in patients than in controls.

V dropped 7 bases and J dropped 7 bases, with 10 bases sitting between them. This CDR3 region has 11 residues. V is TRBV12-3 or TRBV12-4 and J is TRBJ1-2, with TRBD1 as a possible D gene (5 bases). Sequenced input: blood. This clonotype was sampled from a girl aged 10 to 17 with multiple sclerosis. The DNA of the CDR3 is TGTGCCAGCACGAATGGGGCTGGCTACACCTTC. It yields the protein CASTNGAGYTF.